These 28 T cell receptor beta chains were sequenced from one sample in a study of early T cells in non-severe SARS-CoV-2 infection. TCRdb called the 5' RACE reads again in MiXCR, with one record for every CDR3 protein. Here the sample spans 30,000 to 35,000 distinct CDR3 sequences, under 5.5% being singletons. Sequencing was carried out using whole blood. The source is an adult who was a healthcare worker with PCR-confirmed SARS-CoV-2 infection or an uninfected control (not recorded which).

The CDR3 DNA reads as TGTGCCAGCACCCGACAGGGGTCCTACAATGAGCAGTTCTTC. Its translation: CASTRQGSYNEQFF. The rearrangement links TRBV2 to TRBJ2-1; 8 bases agree with TRBD1. This CDR3 comprises 14 residues. J lost 1 base, V lost 7 bases, and 3 bases had no gene match. Germline values: CDR1 SNHLY, CDR2 FYNNEI.

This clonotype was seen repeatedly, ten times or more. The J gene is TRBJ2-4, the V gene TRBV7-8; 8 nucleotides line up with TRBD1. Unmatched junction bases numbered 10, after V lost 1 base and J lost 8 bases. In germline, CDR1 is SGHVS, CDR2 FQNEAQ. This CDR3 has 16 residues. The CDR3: CASSLVGPGGRDIQYF. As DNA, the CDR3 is TGTGCCAGCAGCTTAGTTGGACCAGGGGGCCGGGACATTCAGTACTTC.

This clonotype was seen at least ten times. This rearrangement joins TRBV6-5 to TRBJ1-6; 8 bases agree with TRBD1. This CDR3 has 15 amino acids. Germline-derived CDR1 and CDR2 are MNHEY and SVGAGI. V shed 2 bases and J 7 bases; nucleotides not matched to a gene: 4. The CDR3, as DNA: TGTGCCAGCAGTTACCATCGACAGGGGAATTCACCCCTCCACTTT. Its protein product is CASSYHRQGNSPLHF.

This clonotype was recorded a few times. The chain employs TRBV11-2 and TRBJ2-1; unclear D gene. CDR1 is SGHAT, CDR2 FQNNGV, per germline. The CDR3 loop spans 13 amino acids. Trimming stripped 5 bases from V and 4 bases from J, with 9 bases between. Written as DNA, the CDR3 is TGTGCCAGCAGCGCCGTCGTTTACAATGAGCAGTTCTTC. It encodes CASSAVVYNEQFF.

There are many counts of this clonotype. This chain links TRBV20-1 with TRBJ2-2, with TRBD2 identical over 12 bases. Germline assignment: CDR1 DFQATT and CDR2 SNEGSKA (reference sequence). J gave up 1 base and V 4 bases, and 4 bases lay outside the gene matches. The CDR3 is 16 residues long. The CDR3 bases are TGCAGTGCTACTAGCGGGGGGGCTTTGAACACCGGGGAGCTGTTTTTT. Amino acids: CSATSGGALNTGELFF.

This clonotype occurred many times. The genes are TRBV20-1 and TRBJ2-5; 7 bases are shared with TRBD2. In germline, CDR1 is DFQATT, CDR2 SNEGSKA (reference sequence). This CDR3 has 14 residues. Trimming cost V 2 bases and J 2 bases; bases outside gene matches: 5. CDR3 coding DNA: TGCAGTGCTAGAAAAGGACTAGGTCAAGAGACCCAGTACTTC. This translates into CSARKGLGQETQYF.

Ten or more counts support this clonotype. The CDR3 region has the DNA TGTGCCAGCTCACCTGACAGGGGGCAAGGGCACACTGAAGCTTTCTTT. It encodes CASSPDRGQGHTEAFF. This chain links TRBV18 with TRBJ1-1, with 10 bases aligning to TRBD1. Unmatched junction bases numbered 7, after V lost 3 bases and J lost 3 bases. This CDR3 spans 16 amino acids. The germline V gene has CDR1 KGHSH and CDR2 LQKENI.

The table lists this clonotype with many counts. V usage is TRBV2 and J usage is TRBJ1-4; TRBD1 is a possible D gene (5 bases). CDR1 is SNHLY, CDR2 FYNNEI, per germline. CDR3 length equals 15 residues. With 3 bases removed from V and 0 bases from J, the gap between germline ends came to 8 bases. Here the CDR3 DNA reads TGTGCCAGCAGTGACAGGGCGGCAACTAATGAAAAACTGTTTTTT. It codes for CASSDRAATNEKLFF.

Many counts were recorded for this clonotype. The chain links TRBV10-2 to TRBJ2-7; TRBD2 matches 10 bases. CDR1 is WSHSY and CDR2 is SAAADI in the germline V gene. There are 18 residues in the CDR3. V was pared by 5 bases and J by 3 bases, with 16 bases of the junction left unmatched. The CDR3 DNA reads TGCGCCAGCAGTCTAGATAGCGGGGGGACCAACTCCTTCTACGAGCAGTACTTC. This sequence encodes CASSLDSGGTNSFYEQYF.

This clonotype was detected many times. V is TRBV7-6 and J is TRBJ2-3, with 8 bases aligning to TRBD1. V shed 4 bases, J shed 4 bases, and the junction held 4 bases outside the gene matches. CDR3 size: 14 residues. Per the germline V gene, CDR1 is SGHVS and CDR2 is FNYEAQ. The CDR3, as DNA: TGTGCCAGCAGCTCAGGACAGGGTCCAGATACGCAGTATTTT. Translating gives CASSSGQGPDTQYF.

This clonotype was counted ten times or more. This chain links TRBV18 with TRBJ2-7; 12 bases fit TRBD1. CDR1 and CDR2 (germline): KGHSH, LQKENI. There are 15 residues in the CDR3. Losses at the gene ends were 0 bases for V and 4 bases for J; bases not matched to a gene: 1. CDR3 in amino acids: CASSPPGQGAYEQYF. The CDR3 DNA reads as TGTGCCAGCTCACCACCGGGACAGGGGGCTTACGAGCAGTACTTC.

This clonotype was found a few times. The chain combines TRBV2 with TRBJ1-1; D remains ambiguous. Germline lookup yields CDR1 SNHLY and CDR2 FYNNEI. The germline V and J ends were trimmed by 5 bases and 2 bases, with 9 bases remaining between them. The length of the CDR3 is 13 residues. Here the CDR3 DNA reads TGTGCCAGCAGTCGAGCCCCAAACACTGAAGCTTTCTTT. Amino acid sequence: CASSRAPNTEAFF. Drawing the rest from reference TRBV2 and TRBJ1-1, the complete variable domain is EPEVTQTPSHQVTQMGQEVILRCVPISNHLYFYWYRQILGQKVEFLVSFYNNEISEKSEIFDDQFSVERPDGSNFTLKIRSTKLEDSAMYFCASSRAPNTEAFFGQGTRLTVV.

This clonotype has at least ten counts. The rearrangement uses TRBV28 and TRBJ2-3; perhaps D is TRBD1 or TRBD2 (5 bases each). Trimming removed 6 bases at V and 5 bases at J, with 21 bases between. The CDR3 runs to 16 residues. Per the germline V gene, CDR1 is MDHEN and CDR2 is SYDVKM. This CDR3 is CASSDIRDPRGDTQYF. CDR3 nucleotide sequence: TGTGCCAGCAGCGACATACGGGACCCAAGGGGAGATACGCAGTATTTT. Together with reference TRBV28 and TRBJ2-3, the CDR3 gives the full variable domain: DVKVTQSSRYLVKRTGEKVFLECVQDMDHENMFWYRQDPGLGLRLIYFSYDVKMKEKGDIPEGYSVSREKKERFSLILESASTNQTSMYLCASSDIRDPRGDTQYFGPGTRLTVL.

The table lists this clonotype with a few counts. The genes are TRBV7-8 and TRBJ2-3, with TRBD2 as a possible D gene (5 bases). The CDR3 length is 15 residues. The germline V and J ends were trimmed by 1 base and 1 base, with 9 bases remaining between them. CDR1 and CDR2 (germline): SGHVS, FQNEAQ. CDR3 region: CASSLVLSGTDTQYF. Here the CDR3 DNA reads TGTGCCAGCAGCTTAGTCCTTAGCGGCACAGATACGCAGTATTTT.

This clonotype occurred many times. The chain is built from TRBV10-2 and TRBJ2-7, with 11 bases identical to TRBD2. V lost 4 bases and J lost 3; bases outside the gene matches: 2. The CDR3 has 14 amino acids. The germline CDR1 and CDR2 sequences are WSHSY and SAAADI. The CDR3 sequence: CASSVTSGGYEQYF. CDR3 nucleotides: TGCGCCAGCAGTGTCACTAGCGGGGGCTACGAGCAGTACTTC.

CDR3 region: CASSSQDRGQFEAFF. The CDR3 nucleotides are TGTGCCAGCAGTTCACAGGACAGGGGCCAATTTGAAGCTTTCTTT. The chain couples TRBV6-5 to TRBJ1-1, with TRBD1 matching 9 bases. Germline V gene data show CDR1 as MNHEY and CDR2 as SVGAGI. The V gene end was trimmed by 4 bases and the J gene end by 7 bases; junction bases not matched to a gene: 10. CDR3 length: 15 amino acids.

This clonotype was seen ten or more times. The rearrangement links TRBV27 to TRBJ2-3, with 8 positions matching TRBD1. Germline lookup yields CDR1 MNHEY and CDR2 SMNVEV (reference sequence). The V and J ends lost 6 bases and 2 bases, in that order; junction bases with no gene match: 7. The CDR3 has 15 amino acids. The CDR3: CASRNRGSATDTQYF. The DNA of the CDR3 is TGTGCCAGCAGAAACAGGGGGTCGGCCACAGATACGCAGTATTTT.

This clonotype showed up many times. CDR3 DNA sequence: TGTGCCAGCAGCGTAGCGACTAGCGGGGGGGCGGATACGCAGTATTTT. Its protein is CASSVATSGGADTQYF. The J gene is TRBJ2-3, the V gene TRBV9; 14 bases line up with TRBD2. There are 16 residues in the CDR3. V gave up 0 bases and J gave up 6 bases; unmatched junction bases: 3. Germline V CDR1 and CDR2: SGDLS, YYNGEE.

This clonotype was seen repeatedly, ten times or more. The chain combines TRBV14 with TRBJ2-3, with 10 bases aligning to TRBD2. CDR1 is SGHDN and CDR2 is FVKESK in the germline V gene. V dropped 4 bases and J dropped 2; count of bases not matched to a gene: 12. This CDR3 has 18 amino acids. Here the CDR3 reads CASSRGEPGLAHTDTQYF. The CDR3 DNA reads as TGTGCCAGCAGCCGGGGCGAACCGGGACTAGCGCACACAGATACGCAGTATTTT.

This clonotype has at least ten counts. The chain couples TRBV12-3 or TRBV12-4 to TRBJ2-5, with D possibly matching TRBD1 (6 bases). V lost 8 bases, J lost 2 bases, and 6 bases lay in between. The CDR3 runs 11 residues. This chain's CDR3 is CASGQQETQYF. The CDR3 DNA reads TGTGCCAGCGGACAGCAAGAGACCCAGTACTTC.

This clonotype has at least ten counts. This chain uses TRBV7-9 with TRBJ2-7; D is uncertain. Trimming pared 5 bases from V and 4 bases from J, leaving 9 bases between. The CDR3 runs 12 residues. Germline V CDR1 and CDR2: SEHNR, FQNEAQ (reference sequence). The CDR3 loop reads CASSRDGYEQYF. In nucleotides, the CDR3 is TGTGCCAGCAGCCGAGACGGATACGAGCAGTACTTC.

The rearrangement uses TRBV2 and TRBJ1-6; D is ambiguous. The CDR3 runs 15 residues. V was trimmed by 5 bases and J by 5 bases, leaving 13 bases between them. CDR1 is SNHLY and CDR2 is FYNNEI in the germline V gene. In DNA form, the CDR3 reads TGTGCCAGCAGTAAGCGGTCAGGAAATAATTCACCCCTCCACTTT. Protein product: CASSKRSGNNSPLHF.

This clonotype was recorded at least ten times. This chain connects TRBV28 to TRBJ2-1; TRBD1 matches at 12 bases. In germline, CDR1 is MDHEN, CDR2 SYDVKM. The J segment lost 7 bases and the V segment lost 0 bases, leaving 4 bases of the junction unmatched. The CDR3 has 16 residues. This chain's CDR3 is CASSLWGTGGRNEQFF. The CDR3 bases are TGTGCCAGCAGTTTATGGGGGACAGGGGGCAGGAATGAGCAGTTCTTC.

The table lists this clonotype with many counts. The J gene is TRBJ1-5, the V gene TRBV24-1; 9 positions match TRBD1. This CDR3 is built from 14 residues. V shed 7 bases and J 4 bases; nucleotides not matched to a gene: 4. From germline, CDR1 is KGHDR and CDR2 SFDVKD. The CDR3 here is CATSPGTGNQPQHF. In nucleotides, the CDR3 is TGTGCCACCAGCCCCGGGACAGGGAATCAGCCCCAGCATTTT.

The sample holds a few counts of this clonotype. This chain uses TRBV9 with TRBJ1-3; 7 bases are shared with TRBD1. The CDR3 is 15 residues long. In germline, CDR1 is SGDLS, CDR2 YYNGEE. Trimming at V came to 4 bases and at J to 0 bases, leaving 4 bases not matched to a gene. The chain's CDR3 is CASSPRTGSGNTIYF. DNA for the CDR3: TGTGCCAGCAGCCCCAGGACAGGCTCTGGAAACACCATATATTTT.

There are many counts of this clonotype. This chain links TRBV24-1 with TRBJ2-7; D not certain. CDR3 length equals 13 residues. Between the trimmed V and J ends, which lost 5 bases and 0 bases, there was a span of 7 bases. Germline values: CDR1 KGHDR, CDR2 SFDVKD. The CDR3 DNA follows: TGTGCCACCAGTGGCGGTAGCTCCTACGAGCAGTACTTC. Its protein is CATSGGSSYEQYF.

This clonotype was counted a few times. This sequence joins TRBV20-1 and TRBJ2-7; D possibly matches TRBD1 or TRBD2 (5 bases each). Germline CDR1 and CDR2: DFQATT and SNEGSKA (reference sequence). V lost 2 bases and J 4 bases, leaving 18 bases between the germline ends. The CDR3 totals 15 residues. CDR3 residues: CSARSTLGTPYEQYF. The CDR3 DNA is TGCAGTGCTAGAAGTACTCTAGGGACCCCTTACGAGCAGTACTTC.

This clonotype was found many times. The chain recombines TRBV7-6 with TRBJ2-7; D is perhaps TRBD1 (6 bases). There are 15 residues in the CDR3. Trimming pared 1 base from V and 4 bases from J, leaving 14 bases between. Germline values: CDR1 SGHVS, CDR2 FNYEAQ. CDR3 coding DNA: TGTGCCAGCAGCTTAGAAGGCAGGGGTGGTTACGAGCAGTACTTC. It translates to CASSLEGRGGYEQYF.